This is a list of T cell receptor beta chains from one sample in a study of blood T cell repertoires in COVID-19. Here immunoSEQ multiplex PCR was the method, and the copy in TCRdb shows in-frame clones only, minus some. The sample yields under 200,000 clones, around three quarters seen once. Material: peripheral blood. These receptors came from a man aged 60-69 years with acute or convalescent COVID-19. The CDR3 runs from the conserved cysteine through the conserved F or W. Fields, in order: D gene, V gene, J gene, clone size, CDR3 DNA, CDR3 protein. The D gene is left open where the match is weak. Clone size is not always given. Where it is, it says once, few, many or a class for expanded clones.

D gene: TRBD2; V gene: TRBV7-3; J gene: TRBJ2-1; clone size: -; CDR3 DNA: TGTGCCAGCAGCTTAAGGCCTAGCGGGGGACCATACAATGAGCAGTTCTTC; CDR3 protein: CASSLRPSGGPYNEQFF
D gene: TRBD1; V gene: TRBV19; J gene: TRBJ2-2; clone size: -; CDR3 DNA: TGTGCCAGTAGGCAGGGGGCATACACCGGGGAGCTGTTTTTT; CDR3 protein: CASRQGAYTGELFF
D gene: -; V gene: TRBV24-1; J gene: TRBJ2-3; clone size: -; CDR3 DNA: TGTGCCACCAGTGGGGCTGCCCTTTTAACAGATACGCAGTATTTT; CDR3 protein: CATSGAALLTDTQYF
D gene: TRBD1; V gene: TRBV3-1/TRBV3-2; J gene: TRBJ1-1; clone size: few; CDR3 DNA: TGTGCCAGCAGCCAAGATCGGGGGGACAGGGGGCGAGACCCATCCTTAAACACTGAAGCTTTCTTT; CDR3 protein: CASSQDRGDRGRDPSLNTEAFF
D gene: TRBD1; V gene: TRBV29-1; J gene: TRBJ1-2; clone size: -; CDR3 DNA: TGCAGCGTTAACCCCAGGGGGACCAACTATGGCTACACCTTC; CDR3 protein: CSVNPRGTNYGYTF
D gene: -; V gene: TRBV7-2; J gene: TRBJ2-3; clone size: -; CDR3 DNA: TGTGCCAGCAGCTTAGCGCTTTCCAGCCGGGGGGCCGGGACAGATACGCAGTATTTT; CDR3 protein: CASSLALSSRGAGTDTQYF
D gene: -; V gene: TRBV30; J gene: TRBJ2-3; clone size: -; CDR3 DNA: TGTGCCTGGAGTGCGGGCGGGGCTTTTCCAGATACGCAGTATTTT; CDR3 protein: CAWSAGGAFPDTQYF
D gene: TRBD2; V gene: TRBV6-6; J gene: TRBJ2-5; clone size: once; CDR3 DNA: TGTGCCAGCAGTTGGGGACTAGCGGGGCAAGAGACCCAGTACTTC; CDR3 protein: CASSWGLAGQETQYF
D gene: TRBD1; V gene: TRBV30; J gene: TRBJ1-2; clone size: -; CDR3 DNA: TGTGCCGGAGGGACAGGGGGCGAACTCACCTTC; CDR3 protein: CAGGTGGELTF
D gene: -; V gene: TRBV5-4; J gene: TRBJ2-7; clone size: -; CDR3 DNA: TGTGCCAGCAGCTCGAGCTCCTACGAGCAGTACTTC; CDR3 protein: CASSSSSYEQYF
D gene: -; V gene: TRBV7-2; J gene: TRBJ2-5; clone size: -; CDR3 DNA: TGTGCCAGCAGCTCCAGGGTGGAGACCCAGTACTTC; CDR3 protein: CASSSRVETQYF
D gene: TRBD2; V gene: TRBV2; J gene: TRBJ2-1; clone size: -; CDR3 DNA: TGTGCCAGCAGTGAGAGCGGGGGGGCCCCCAATGAGCAGTTCTTC; CDR3 protein: CASSESGGAPNEQFF
D gene: -; V gene: TRBV5-6; J gene: TRBJ2-1; clone size: once; CDR3 DNA: TGTGCCAGCAGCCGATCCAGGGGGGCGAGCTCCTACAATGAGCAGTTCTTC; CDR3 protein: CASSRSRGASSYNEQFF
D gene: TRBD1; V gene: TRBV12-3/TRBV12-4; J gene: TRBJ2-5; clone size: -; CDR3 DNA: TGTGCCAGCGGACAGGGGGTAAAGACCCAGTACTTC; CDR3 protein: CASGQGVKTQYF
D gene: -; V gene: TRBV5-1; J gene: TRBJ1-2; clone size: few; CDR3 DNA: TGCGCCAGCAGCTTGAACGGACAAGGTGATGGCTACACCTTC; CDR3 protein: CASSLNGQGDGYTF
D gene: -; V gene: TRBV7-9; J gene: TRBJ2-3; clone size: -; CDR3 DNA: TGTGCCAGCACCTCCGCGGAGGGTCCTAGCGCAGATACGCAGTATTTT; CDR3 protein: CASTSAEGPSADTQYF
D gene: -; V gene: TRBV30; J gene: TRBJ1-3; clone size: -; CDR3 DNA: TGTGCCTGGAGTGTACTTTTAGCCCCTGGAAACACCATATATTTT; CDR3 protein: CAWSVLLAPGNTIYF
D gene: -; V gene: TRBV4-1; J gene: TRBJ1-2; clone size: -; CDR3 DNA: TGCGCCAGCAGCCCCCGGGGAGGCGGCTACACCTTC; CDR3 protein: CASSPRGGGYTF
D gene: -; V gene: TRBV2; J gene: TRBJ1-2; clone size: -; CDR3 DNA: TGTGCCAGCAGTGAAGGCAGGGAGGGGGATGGCTACACCTTC; CDR3 protein: CASSEGREGDGYTF
D gene: TRBD2; V gene: TRBV5-1; J gene: TRBJ2-1; clone size: once; CDR3 DNA: TGCGCCAGCAGCCCGGATAGCGGGGCCAGCTCCTACAATGAGCAGTTCTTC; CDR3 protein: CASSPDSGASSYNEQFF
D gene: -; V gene: TRBV7-3; J gene: TRBJ1-1; clone size: -; CDR3 DNA: -; CDR3 protein: CASSLVGQGATFF
D gene: -; V gene: TRBV21-1; J gene: TRBJ2-7; clone size: -; CDR3 DNA: TGTGCCAGCAGCAAGGGGGGGACACCTGTAACCTACGAGCAGTACTTC; CDR3 protein: CASSKGGTPVTYEQYF
D gene: TRBD1; V gene: TRBV25-1; J gene: TRBJ1-4; clone size: -; CDR3 DNA: TGTGCCAGCAGTGGTATAAGGACAGGGGGTTCTGAAAAACTGTTTTTT; CDR3 protein: CASSGIRTGGSEKLFF
D gene: -; V gene: TRBV5-1; J gene: TRBJ2-3; clone size: -; CDR3 DNA: TGCGCCAGCAGCTTTGGACAAAACACAGATACGCAGTATTTT; CDR3 protein: CASSFGQNTDTQYF
D gene: TRBD2; V gene: TRBV3-1/TRBV3-2; J gene: TRBJ2-1; clone size: -; CDR3 DNA: TGTGCCAGCAGCCAAGCGGGCGGGGGATACAATGAGCAGTTCTTC; CDR3 protein: CASSQAGGGYNEQFF
D gene: TRBD1; V gene: TRBV19; J gene: TRBJ2-1; clone size: -; CDR3 DNA: TGTGCCAGTAGTATGGGGACAGCAAACTCCTACAATGAGCAGTTCTTC; CDR3 protein: CASSMGTANSYNEQFF
D gene: TRBD1; V gene: TRBV10-2; J gene: TRBJ2-1; clone size: -; CDR3 DNA: TGCGCCAGCAGTAGGGGGCAGATCATTAACGAGCAGTTCTTC; CDR3 protein: CASSRGQIINEQFF
D gene: TRBD2; V gene: TRBV24-1; J gene: TRBJ2-3; clone size: -; CDR3 DNA: TGTGCCACCAGTGACGGGACTGTCGGGGGGGCGGATACGCAGTATTTT; CDR3 protein: CATSDGTVGGADTQYF
D gene: TRBD1; V gene: TRBV20-1; J gene: TRBJ1-2; clone size: -; CDR3 DNA: TGCAGTGCCGGACAGGGTCAGGGCTACACCTTC; CDR3 protein: CSAGQGQGYTF
D gene: TRBD1; V gene: TRBV5-4; J gene: TRBJ2-7; clone size: -; CDR3 DNA: TGTGCCAGCAGCTTGGGGACAGGGATCGGTTACGAGCAGTACTTC; CDR3 protein: CASSLGTGIGYEQYF
D gene: TRBD1; V gene: TRBV7-6; J gene: TRBJ1-2; clone size: -; CDR3 DNA: TGTGCCAGCAGCCCCGGACAGGGGCATGGCTACACCTTC; CDR3 protein: CASSPGQGHGYTF
D gene: -; V gene: TRBV28; J gene: TRBJ1-2; clone size: -; CDR3 DNA: TGTGCCAGCAGTAAGACAGTTACAGCTAACTATGGCTACACCTTC; CDR3 protein: CASSKTVTANYGYTF
D gene: TRBD1; V gene: TRBV19; J gene: TRBJ2-7; clone size: -; CDR3 DNA: TGTGCCAGTAGCGAAGCCGGGACAGCCTCCTACGAGCAGTACTTC; CDR3 protein: CASSEAGTASYEQYF
D gene: TRBD1; V gene: TRBV11-2; J gene: TRBJ2-3; clone size: -; CDR3 DNA: TGTGCCAGCAGCCCGGGGACAGGAATGCGCACAGATACGCAGTATTTT; CDR3 protein: CASSPGTGMRTDTQYF
D gene: -; V gene: TRBV6-5; J gene: TRBJ1-2; clone size: -; CDR3 DNA: TGTGCCAGCAGTTACTCACAGATCTCCTATGGCTACACCTTC; CDR3 protein: CASSYSQISYGYTF
D gene: TRBD2; V gene: TRBV10-3; J gene: TRBJ2-5; clone size: -; CDR3 DNA: TGTGCCATCAGTGAGGGACTAGCGGGCCTAAAAGAGACCCAGTACTTC; CDR3 protein: CAISEGLAGLKETQYF
D gene: -; V gene: TRBV24-1; J gene: TRBJ2-7; clone size: -; CDR3 DNA: TGTGCCACCAGTGATCAGAACTACGAGCAGTACTTC; CDR3 protein: CATSDQNYEQYF
D gene: -; V gene: TRBV6-1; J gene: TRBJ1-2; clone size: -; CDR3 DNA: TGTGCCAGCAGTGAAGTTAGTCGGACGTCGGGGGGCTACACCTTC; CDR3 protein: CASSEVSRTSGGYTF
D gene: -; V gene: TRBV21-1; J gene: TRBJ1-6; clone size: -; CDR3 DNA: TGTGCCAGCAGCAAATCTGGGGGGGCGTCGTATAATTCACCCCTCCACTTT; CDR3 protein: CASSKSGGASYNSPLHF
D gene: -; V gene: TRBV28; J gene: TRBJ1-2; clone size: -; CDR3 DNA: TGTGCCAGCAGGGGAGGTAACTATGGCTACACCTTC; CDR3 protein: CASRGGNYGYTF
D gene: -; V gene: TRBV7-2; J gene: TRBJ1-1; clone size: -; CDR3 DNA: TGTGCCAGCAGCTTACAGGGTGCTGGTAGGGTCACTGAAGCTTTCTTT; CDR3 protein: CASSLQGAGRVTEAFF
D gene: TRBD1; V gene: TRBV25-1; J gene: TRBJ1-1; clone size: -; CDR3 DNA: TGTGCCAGCAGTGAATACCGGACAGGGGGTGTTGGCACTGAAGCTTTCTTT; CDR3 protein: CASSEYRTGGVGTEAFF
D gene: TRBD1; V gene: TRBV11-2; J gene: TRBJ1-2; clone size: -; CDR3 DNA: TGTGCCAGCAGGAGAGTAGGGACAGGGTATGGCTACACCTTC; CDR3 protein: CASRRVGTGYGYTF
D gene: TRBD2; V gene: TRBV5-1; J gene: TRBJ2-3; clone size: -; CDR3 DNA: TGCGCCAGCAGCTTGACTAGCGGGAAGTCAGATACGCAGTATTTT; CDR3 protein: CASSLTSGKSDTQYF
D gene: TRBD2; V gene: TRBV3-1/TRBV3-2; J gene: TRBJ2-7; clone size: -; CDR3 DNA: TGTGCCAGCAGCCATCTAGCGGGGGGTCTCGAGCAGTACTTC; CDR3 protein: CASSHLAGGLEQYF
D gene: -; V gene: TRBV19; J gene: TRBJ2-4; clone size: -; CDR3 DNA: TGTGCCAGTAAGAAGACAGAAAAAAACATTCAGTACTTC; CDR3 protein: CASKKTEKNIQYF
D gene: -; V gene: TRBV7-9; J gene: TRBJ1-1; clone size: few; CDR3 DNA: TGTGCCAGCAGCTTCCCAGACAGACTGGGCACTGAAGCTTTCTTT; CDR3 protein: CASSFPDRLGTEAFF
D gene: -; V gene: TRBV11-3; J gene: TRBJ2-1; clone size: many; CDR3 DNA: TGTGCCAGCAGCCCACGCCAAACTCACAGCGGGGAGCAGTTCTTC; CDR3 protein: CASSPRQTHSGEQFF
D gene: TRBD1; V gene: TRBV5-6; J gene: TRBJ2-7; clone size: -; CDR3 DNA: TGTGCCAGCAGCCCGGGACAGGGGGCTTACGAGCAGTACTTC; CDR3 protein: CASSPGQGAYEQYF
D gene: TRBD2; V gene: TRBV6-1; J gene: TRBJ2-2; clone size: -; CDR3 DNA: TGTGCCAGCAGTGAATACAGCGGGGCCCCCGGGGAGCTGTTTTTT; CDR3 protein: CASSEYSGAPGELFF
D gene: TRBD1; V gene: TRBV5-1; J gene: TRBJ1-1; clone size: -; CDR3 DNA: TGCGCCAGCACCCCAGGGGGTAGGGCCACTGAAGCTTTCTTT; CDR3 protein: CASTPGGRATEAFF
D gene: -; V gene: TRBV19; J gene: TRBJ1-1; clone size: -; CDR3 DNA: TGTGCCAGTAGTATAATCTCCCGGTCCGACATGAACACTGAAGCTTTCTTT; CDR3 protein: CASSIISRSDMNTEAFF
D gene: TRBD1; V gene: TRBV5-4; J gene: TRBJ2-7; clone size: -; CDR3 DNA: TGTGCCAGCAGCTTCGAGGGGGCAGGGGAGCAGTACTTC; CDR3 protein: CASSFEGAGEQYF